What follows are 7 T cell receptor beta chains derived from one specimen sequenced in a study of blood T cell repertoires in COVID-19. Libraries were prepared by immunoSEQ multiplex PCR; TCRdb keeps only in-frame clonotypes and omits some of them. This table has around 260,000 clones, about 90% appearing once. Input material: peripheral blood. The receptor set was obtained from a woman aged 70 to 79 with COVID-19, enrolled during active disease.

This clone has only one observation. V usage is TRBV19 and J usage is TRBJ2-1, with TRBD2 identical over 7 bases. Germline-derived CDR1 and CDR2 are LNHDA and SQIVND (reference sequence). The CDR3 has 15 amino acids. Losses at the gene ends were 5 bases for V and 1 base for J; bases not matched to a gene: 5. CDR3 sequence: CASSPQRESYNEQFF. The CDR3, as DNA: TGTGCCAGTAGTCCTCAGCGGGAATCCTACAATGAGCAGTTCTTC.

The chain has TRBV28 and TRBJ2-3; weak D call: TRBD2 (5 bases). The CDR3 loop spans 18 amino acids. The germline V gene has CDR1 MDHEN and CDR2 SYDVKM. V lost 5 bases to trimming and J lost 2 bases, with 23 bases between them. This chain's CDR3 is CASSPSLLLEQITDTQYF. CDR3 nucleotides: TGTGCCAGCAGTCCCTCCCTCTTACTAGAACAAATCACAGATACGCAGTATTTT.

V gene TRBV27 combines with J gene TRBJ2-7, with 12 nucleotides matching TRBD2. With 5 bases clipped from V and 3 bases from J, the junction kept 5 bases outside the gene matches. CDR1 is MNHEY and CDR2 is SMNVEV in the germline V gene (reference sequence). This CDR3 spans 15 amino acids. CDR3 sequence (DNA): TGTGCCAGCAGTCCCCGACTAGCGGGAGACTACGAGCAGTACTTC. Translated, it gives CASSPRLAGDYEQYF.

The J gene is TRBJ1-4, the V gene TRBV16, with a tentative D call TRBD1 (6 bases). The CDR3 contains 15 residues. From germline, CDR1 is KGHSY and CDR2 FQNENV. V was pared by 6 bases and J by 2 bases, with 13 bases between. The DNA for the CDR3 is TGTGCCAGCAGTCCACAGGGCTCTACTAATGAAAAACTGTTTTTT. The encoded protein is CASSPQGSTNEKLFF.

This clone is judged medium-sized (0.01 to 0.1%). The J gene is TRBJ2-7, the V gene TRBV5-1, with a tentative D call TRBD1 (6 bases). This CDR3 region has 12 residues. Germline CDR1 SGHRS, CDR2 YFSETQ. V was clipped by 2 bases and J by 6 bases, with 9 bases between them. The DNA of the CDR3 is TGCGCCAGCAGCTTTACAGGGTCCGAGCAGTACTTC. Its translation: CASSFTGSEQYF.

The rearrangement uses TRBV2 and TRBJ2-7; D gene ambiguous. V lost 7 bases and J lost 0, with 10 bases in between. Germline CDR1 is SNHLY and CDR2 is FYNNEI. There are 13 residues in the CDR3. This CDR3 reads CASNTDPSYEQYF. The CDR3 nucleotides are TGTGCCAGCAACACAGACCCCTCCTACGAGCAGTACTTC.

The chain couples TRBV6-6 to TRBJ2-3; 13 bases fit TRBD2. With V trimmed by 6 bases and J by 7 bases, 7 bases remained unmatched. CDR3 size: 15 residues. Germline V gene data show CDR1 as MNHNY and CDR2 as SVGAGI (reference sequence). CDR3: CASRTGTSGAYTQYF. The CDR3 DNA reads TGTGCCAGCAGAACCGGGACTAGCGGGGCTTATACGCAGTATTTT.